The clone carrying this TCR beta chain occurred many times. Its antigen is unidentified. The record originates from a study of Graves' ophthalmopathy and Graves' hyperthyroidism. The V and J ends lost 1 base and 8 bases respectively, with 17 bases between them. The germline gives CDR1 MGHRA, CDR2 YSYEKL. CDR3 length: 15 amino acids. Certain patients were not enrolled. These were patients with other autoimmune diseases, uncontrolled infections, pregnancy or lactation. Study results and limitations: The model reached roughly 70% sensitivity and around 72% specificity for predicting ophthalmopathy progression. Among thyroid clonotypes expanded above 0.001 frequency, most also appeared in blood.

The authors amplified TCR beta CDR3 regions, and they did so from RNA transcripts for repertoire sequencing. Scientists carried out first-round RT-PCR using HTBI primers and then a second-round multiplex PCR. Each CDR3 protein is one row after TCRdb ran MiXCR on the multiplex PCR reads. Of approximately 540,000 distinct CDR3 sequences listed, 39% are singletons. The clonotype was recovered from an adult man with Graves' hyperthyroidism. This rearrangement joins TRBV4-1 to TRBJ1-2; D remains ambiguous. The sample comprised peripheral blood or thyroid tissue (not recorded which). DNA for the CDR3: TGCGCCAGCAGCCAAGTGGTAACACGGGTAGAGGGCTACACCTTC. It translates to CASSQVVTRVEGYTF.